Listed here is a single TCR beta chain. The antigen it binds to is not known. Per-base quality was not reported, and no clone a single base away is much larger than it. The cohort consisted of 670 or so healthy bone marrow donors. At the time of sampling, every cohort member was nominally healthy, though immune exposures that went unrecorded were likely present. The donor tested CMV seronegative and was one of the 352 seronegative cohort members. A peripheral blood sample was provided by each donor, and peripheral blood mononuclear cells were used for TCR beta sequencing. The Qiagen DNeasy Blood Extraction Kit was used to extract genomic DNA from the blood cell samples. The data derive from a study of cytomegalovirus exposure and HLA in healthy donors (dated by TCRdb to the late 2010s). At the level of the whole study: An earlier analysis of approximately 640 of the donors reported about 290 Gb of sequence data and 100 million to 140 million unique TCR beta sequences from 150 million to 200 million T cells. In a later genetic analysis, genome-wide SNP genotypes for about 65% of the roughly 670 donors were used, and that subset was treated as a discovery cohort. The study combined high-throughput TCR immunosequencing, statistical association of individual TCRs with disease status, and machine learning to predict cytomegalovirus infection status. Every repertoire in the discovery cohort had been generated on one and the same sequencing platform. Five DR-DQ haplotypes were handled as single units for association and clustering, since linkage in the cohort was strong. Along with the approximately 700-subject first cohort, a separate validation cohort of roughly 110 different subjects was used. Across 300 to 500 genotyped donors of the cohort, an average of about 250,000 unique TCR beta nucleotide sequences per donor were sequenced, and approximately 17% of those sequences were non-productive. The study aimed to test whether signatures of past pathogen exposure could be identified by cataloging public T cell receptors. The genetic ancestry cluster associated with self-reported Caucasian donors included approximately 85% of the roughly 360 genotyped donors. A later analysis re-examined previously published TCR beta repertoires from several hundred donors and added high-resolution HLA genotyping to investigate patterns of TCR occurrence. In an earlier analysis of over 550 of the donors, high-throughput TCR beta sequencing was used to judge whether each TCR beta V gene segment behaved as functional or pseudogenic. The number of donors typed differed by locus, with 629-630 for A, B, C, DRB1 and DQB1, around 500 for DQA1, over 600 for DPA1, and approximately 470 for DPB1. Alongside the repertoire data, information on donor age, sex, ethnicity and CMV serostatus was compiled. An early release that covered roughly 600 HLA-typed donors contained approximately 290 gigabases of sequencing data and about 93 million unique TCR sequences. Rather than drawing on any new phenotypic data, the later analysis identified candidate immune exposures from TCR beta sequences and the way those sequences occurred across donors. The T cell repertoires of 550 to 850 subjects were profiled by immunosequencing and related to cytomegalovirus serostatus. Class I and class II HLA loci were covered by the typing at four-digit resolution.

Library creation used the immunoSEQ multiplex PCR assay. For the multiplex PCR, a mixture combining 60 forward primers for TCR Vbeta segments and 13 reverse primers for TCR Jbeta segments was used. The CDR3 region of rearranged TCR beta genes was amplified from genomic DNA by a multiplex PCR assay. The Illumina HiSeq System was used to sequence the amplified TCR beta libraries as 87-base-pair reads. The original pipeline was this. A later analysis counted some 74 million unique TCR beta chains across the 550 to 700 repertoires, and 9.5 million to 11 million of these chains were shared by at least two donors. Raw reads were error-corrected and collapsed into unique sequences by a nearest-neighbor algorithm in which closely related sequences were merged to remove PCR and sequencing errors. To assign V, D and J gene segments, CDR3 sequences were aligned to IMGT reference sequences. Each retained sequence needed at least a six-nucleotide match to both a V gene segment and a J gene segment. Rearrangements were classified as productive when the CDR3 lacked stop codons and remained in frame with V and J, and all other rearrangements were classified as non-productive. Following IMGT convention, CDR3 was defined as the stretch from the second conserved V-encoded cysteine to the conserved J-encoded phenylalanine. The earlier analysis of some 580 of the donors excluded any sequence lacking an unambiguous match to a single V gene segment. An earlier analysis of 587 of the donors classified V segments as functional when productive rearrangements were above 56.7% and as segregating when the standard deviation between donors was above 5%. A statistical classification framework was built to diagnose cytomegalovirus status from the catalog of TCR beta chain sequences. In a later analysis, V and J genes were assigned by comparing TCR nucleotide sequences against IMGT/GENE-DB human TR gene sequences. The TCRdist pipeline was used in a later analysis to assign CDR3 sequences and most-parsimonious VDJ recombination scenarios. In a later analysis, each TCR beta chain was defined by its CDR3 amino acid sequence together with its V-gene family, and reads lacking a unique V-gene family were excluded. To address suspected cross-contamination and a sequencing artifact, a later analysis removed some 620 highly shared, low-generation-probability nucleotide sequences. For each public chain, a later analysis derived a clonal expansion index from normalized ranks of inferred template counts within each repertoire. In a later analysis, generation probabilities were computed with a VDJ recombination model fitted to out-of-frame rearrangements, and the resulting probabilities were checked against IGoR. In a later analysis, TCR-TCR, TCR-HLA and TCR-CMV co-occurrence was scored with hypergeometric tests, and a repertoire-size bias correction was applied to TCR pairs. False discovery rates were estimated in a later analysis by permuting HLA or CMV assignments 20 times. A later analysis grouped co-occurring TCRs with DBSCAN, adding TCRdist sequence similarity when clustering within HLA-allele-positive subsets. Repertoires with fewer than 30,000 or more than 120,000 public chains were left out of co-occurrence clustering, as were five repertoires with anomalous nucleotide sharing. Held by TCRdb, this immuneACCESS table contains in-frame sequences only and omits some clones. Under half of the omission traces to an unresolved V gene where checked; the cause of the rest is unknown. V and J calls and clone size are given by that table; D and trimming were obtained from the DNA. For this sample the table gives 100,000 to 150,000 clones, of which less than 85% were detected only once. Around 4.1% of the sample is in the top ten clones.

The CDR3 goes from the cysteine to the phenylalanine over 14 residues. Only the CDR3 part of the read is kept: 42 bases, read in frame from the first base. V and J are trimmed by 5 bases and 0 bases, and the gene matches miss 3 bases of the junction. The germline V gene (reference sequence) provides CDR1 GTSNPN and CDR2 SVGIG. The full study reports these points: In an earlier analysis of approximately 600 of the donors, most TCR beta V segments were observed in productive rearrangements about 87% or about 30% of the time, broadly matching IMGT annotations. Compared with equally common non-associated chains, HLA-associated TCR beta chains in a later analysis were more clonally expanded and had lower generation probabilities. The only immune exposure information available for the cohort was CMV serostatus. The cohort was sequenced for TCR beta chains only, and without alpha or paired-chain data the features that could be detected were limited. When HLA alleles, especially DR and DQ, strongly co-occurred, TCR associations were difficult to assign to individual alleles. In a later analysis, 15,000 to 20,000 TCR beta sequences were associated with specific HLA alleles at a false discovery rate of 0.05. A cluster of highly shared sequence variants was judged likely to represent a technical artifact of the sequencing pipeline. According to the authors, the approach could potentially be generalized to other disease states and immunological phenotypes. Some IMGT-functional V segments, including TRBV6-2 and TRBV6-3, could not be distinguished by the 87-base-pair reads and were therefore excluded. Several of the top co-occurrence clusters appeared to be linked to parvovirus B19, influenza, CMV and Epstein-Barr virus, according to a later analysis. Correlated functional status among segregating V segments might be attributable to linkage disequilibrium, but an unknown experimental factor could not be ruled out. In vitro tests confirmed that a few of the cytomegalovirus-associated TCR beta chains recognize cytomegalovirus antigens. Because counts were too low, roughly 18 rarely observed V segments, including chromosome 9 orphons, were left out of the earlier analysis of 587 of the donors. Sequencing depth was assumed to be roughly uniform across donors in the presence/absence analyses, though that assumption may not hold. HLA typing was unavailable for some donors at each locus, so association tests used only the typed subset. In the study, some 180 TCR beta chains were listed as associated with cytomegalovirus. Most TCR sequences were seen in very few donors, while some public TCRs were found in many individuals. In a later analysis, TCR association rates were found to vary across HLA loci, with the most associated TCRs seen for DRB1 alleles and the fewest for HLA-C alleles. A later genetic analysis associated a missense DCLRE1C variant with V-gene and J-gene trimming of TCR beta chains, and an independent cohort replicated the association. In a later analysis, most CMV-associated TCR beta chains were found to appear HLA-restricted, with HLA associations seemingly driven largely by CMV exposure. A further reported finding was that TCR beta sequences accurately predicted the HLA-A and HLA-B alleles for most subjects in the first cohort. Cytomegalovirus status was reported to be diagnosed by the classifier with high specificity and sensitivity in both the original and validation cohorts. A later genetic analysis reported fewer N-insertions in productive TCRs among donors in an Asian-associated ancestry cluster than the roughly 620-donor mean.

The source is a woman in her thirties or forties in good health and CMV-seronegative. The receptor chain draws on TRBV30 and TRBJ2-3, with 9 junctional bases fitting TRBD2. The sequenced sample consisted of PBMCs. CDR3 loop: CAWASGTSTDTQYF. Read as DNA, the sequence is TGTGCCTGGGCTAGCGGGACTAGCACAGATACGCAGTATTTT. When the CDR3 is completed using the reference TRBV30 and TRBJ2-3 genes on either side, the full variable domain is SQTIHQWPATLVQPVGSPLSLECTVEGTSNPNLYWYRQAAGRGLQLLFYSVGIGQISSEVPQNLSASRPQDRQFILSSKKLLLSDSGFYLCAWASGTSTDTQYFGPGTRLTVL.